Below, 32 T cell receptor beta chains from the same sample are listed, as sequenced in a study of Ad26.COV2.S vaccination and SARS-CoV-2 variants. Treatment noted: over 15 received Ad26.COV2.S at low or high dose, single or two shots; 5 received placebo; per-sample allocation not given. Sampling occurred on day 63 after the first vaccine or placebo injection. Profiled with immunoSEQ multiplex PCR; TCRdb holds only in-frame clones, not every one. The profile shows roughly 330,000 clones, under 90% of them singletons. The source was peripheral blood, collected in a trial of Ad26.COV2.S vaccine versus placebo. The receptors here all came from a person between 18 and 60 years old who received the Ad26.COV2.S COVID-19 vaccine or a placebo.

The V gene is TRBV6-5, the J gene TRBJ2-4; 9 bases line up with TRBD2. Germline CDR1 MNHEY, CDR2 SVGAGI. The V segment lost 6 bases and the J segment 0 bases; nucleotides outside the gene matches: 0. The CDR3 sequence is 14 residues long. Here the CDR3 reads CASRLAGAKNIQYF. As DNA, the CDR3 is TGTGCCAGCAGACTAGCGGGAGCCAAAAACATTCAGTACTTC.

The chain is built from TRBV9 and TRBJ2-2, with a weak D call TRBD2 (6 bases). Germline CDR1 SGDLS, CDR2 YYNGEE. V lost 2 bases to trimming and J lost 6 bases, with 14 bases between them. CDR3 length: 15 amino acids. DNA for the CDR3: TGTGCCAGCAGCGTTTTCGCGGGGAGCTCCGGGGAGCTGTTTTTT. It is translated as CASSVFAGSSGELFF.

The CDR3 loop reads CASSLEDGGSREPQHF. CDR3 bases: TGTGCCAGCAGCTTAGAAGACGGAGGCTCCAGGGAGCCCCAGCATTTT. The chain links TRBV7-9 to TRBJ1-5; tentative D call: TRBD1 (5 bases). This CDR3 has 16 residues. V dropped 1 base and J dropped 8 bases, with 18 bases sitting between them. Germline CDR1 SEHNR, CDR2 FQNEAQ (reference sequence).

This chain connects TRBV6-6 to TRBJ2-2; 14 bases fit TRBD2. The CDR3 loop spans 18 amino acids. Per germline, CDR1 MNHNY and CDR2 SVGAGI (reference sequence). The J segment lost 0 bases and the V segment lost 5 bases, leaving 5 bases of the junction unmatched. This CDR3 is CASSRTSGRLANTGELFF. CDR3 sequence (DNA): TGTGCCAGCAGTCGGACTAGCGGGAGGTTAGCGAACACCGGGGAGCTGTTTTTT.

The sample holds one count of this clone. J is TRBJ2-3 and V is TRBV5-8; 10 nucleotides line up with TRBD1. With V trimmed by 3 bases and J by 3 bases, 7 bases remained unmatched. The germline CDR1 and CDR2 sequences are SGHTS and YDEGEE. This CDR3 is 16 amino acids long. The CDR3 region is CASSWDRGTGTDTQYF. The DNA for the CDR3 is TGTGCCAGCAGCTGGGACAGGGGAACAGGAACAGATACGCAGTATTTT.

The chain recombines TRBV19 with TRBJ1-1, with a weak D call TRBD1 (6 bases). V was clipped by 3 bases and J by 6 bases, with 17 bases between them. The CDR3 has 15 amino acids. Germline V gene sequence: CDR1 LNHDA, CDR2 SQIVND (reference sequence). The CDR3 bases are TGTGCCAGTAGTATGGGTGGGCAGGGGCACGCTGAAGCTTTCTTT. It codes for CASSMGGQGHAEAFF.

The genes are TRBV3-1 (or the pseudogene TRBV3-2) and TRBJ1-4, with D possibly being TRBD1 (5 bases). The CDR3 has 17 residues. Per germline, CDR1 LGHDT and CDR2 YNNKEL (reference sequence). V was shortened by 0 bases and J by 8 bases, with 19 bases between the two germline ends. The CDR3 sequence is CASSQEGGEGLGEKLFF. In DNA form, the CDR3 reads TGTGCCAGCAGCCAAGAGGGTGGCGAGGGGCTCGGGGAAAAACTGTTTTTT.

The chain combines TRBV2 with TRBJ2-2; 7 nucleotides match TRBD1. Germline assignment: CDR1 SNHLY and CDR2 FYNNEI. After removal of 2 bases from V and 6 bases from J, the junction contained 0 bases not matched to a gene. The CDR3 is made up of 13 amino acids. DNA for the CDR3: TGTGCCAGCAGTGAAACAGGGGCCGGGGAGCTGTTTTTT. It translates to CASSETGAGELFF.

The rearrangement uses TRBV10-1 and TRBJ2-1, with a tentative D call TRBD2 (5 bases). The CDR3 loop spans 13 amino acids. Per germline, CDR1 WNHNN and CDR2 SYGVQD (reference sequence). V lost 4 bases, J lost 12 bases, and 16 bases lay in between. CDR3 sequence (DNA): TGCGCCAGCAGTGGGATCCGACTCGAGGGGCAGTTCTTC. It encodes CASSGIRLEGQFF.

The chain employs TRBV6-1 and TRBJ1-1; tentatively, D is TRBD1 (5 bases). This CDR3 spans 14 amino acids. Germline values: CDR1 MNHNS, CDR2 SASEGT. Trimming cost V 3 bases and J 0 bases, with 8 bases left between them. The CDR3 loop is CASSERGVNTEAFF. The DNA for the CDR3 is TGTGCCAGCAGTGAGAGGGGCGTGAACACTGAAGCTTTCTTT.

The J gene is TRBJ2-3, the V gene TRBV10-3; D uncertain. From germline, CDR1 is ENHRY and CDR2 SYGVKD. Trimming cost V 3 bases and J 3 bases, with 4 bases left between them. This CDR3 region has 12 residues. The DNA of the CDR3 is TGTGCCATCAGTGAAGGGACAGATACGCAGTATTTT. It is translated as CAISEGTDTQYF.

There are a few counts of this clone. V and J are TRBV7-9 and TRBJ1-5; D is unclear. Trimming left V 5 bases short and J 3 bases short, with 20 bases between. The CDR3 length is 17 residues. CDR1 is SEHNR and CDR2 is FQNEAQ in the germline V gene (reference sequence). CDR3 nucleotides: TGTGCCAGCAGCCCAACTCCTCGAAGAGGGATCAATCAGCCCCAGCATTTT. This codes for CASSPTPRRGINQPQHF.

This clone was observed once. The J gene is TRBJ1-1, the V gene TRBV10-3, with D possibly TRBD1 on 6 matching bases. From germline, CDR1 is ENHRY and CDR2 SYGVKD. The CDR3 runs 12 residues. Trimming stripped 0 bases from V and 9 bases from J, with 8 bases between. The CDR3 loop reads CAISESQGKAFF. CDR3 DNA sequence: TGTGCCATCAGTGAGTCGCAGGGGAAAGCTTTCTTT.

This chain links TRBV6-5 with TRBJ2-1; 7 bases match TRBD1. This CDR3 has 13 amino acids. V shed 4 bases and J 7 bases; nucleotides not matched to a gene: 4. Germline CDR1 and CDR2: MNHEY and SVGAGI. The CDR3 loop is CASSFPGGNEQFF. The CDR3 region has the DNA TGTGCCAGCAGTTTCCCAGGGGGAAATGAGCAGTTCTTC.

The chain uses TRBV19 and TRBJ2-1; possible D gene TRBD1, 6 bases. The CDR3 totals 14 residues. Trimming left V 7 bases short and J 5 bases short, with 15 bases between. From germline, CDR1 is LNHDA and CDR2 SQIVND (reference sequence). The CDR3 nucleotides read TGTGCCAGTATGAAAGGTGGGGGCCACAATGAGCAGTTCTTC. Residues: CASMKGGGHNEQFF.

The V call is TRBV11-3, the J call TRBJ2-1; a possible D gene is TRBD2 (6 bases). Germline values: CDR1 SGHNT, CDR2 YENEEA. This CDR3 spans 14 amino acids. Trimming stripped 3 bases from V and 8 bases from J, with 14 bases between. CDR3 region: CASSFGGSRDEQFF. The CDR3 DNA sequence: TGTGCCAGCAGCTTCGGAGGGAGCAGGGATGAGCAGTTCTTC.

The rearrangement uses TRBV3-1 (or the pseudogene TRBV3-2) and TRBJ2-1; D is ambiguous. Trimming pared 1 base from V and 1 base from J, leaving 5 bases between. CDR3 size: 14 residues. Germline V gives CDR1 LGHDT, CDR2 YNNKEL (reference sequence). The CDR3 DNA sequence: TGTGCCAGCAGCCAAGGGTCTTCCTACAATGAGCAGTTCTTC. Protein product: CASSQGSSYNEQFF.

V gene TRBV4-1 combines with J gene TRBJ2-7; D possibly corresponds to TRBD1 (6 bases). V gave up 1 base and J gave up 2 bases, with 12 bases separating them. The CDR3 runs 15 residues. The germline V gene encodes CDR1 MGHRA and CDR2 YSYEKL. The CDR3 sequence is CASSQGYRVPYEQYF. CDR3 nucleotides: TGCGCCAGCAGCCAAGGGTACAGGGTCCCCTACGAGCAGTACTTC.

This clone was recorded a few times. The chain uses TRBV7-9 and TRBJ1-6, with D tentatively TRBD1 (6 bases). V was pared by 0 bases and J by 10 bases, with 10 bases between. The CDR3 extends over 14 amino acids. In germline, CDR1 is SEHNR, CDR2 FQNEAQ (reference sequence). In nucleotides, the CDR3 is TGTGCCAGCAGCTTAGCCAGGGGTTGGTCACCCCTCCACTTT. It specifies CASSLARGWSPLHF.

With regard to this clone: The junction shows a germline mismatch at one end, possibly a read error. V and J are TRBV12-3 or TRBV12-4 and TRBJ1-2; D is unresolved. This CDR3 spans 12 amino acids. The CDR3 reads CASSSLPYGYHF. The CDR3 bases are TGTGCCAGCAGTTCGCTCCCCTATGGCTACCACTTC.

This chain connects TRBV9 to TRBJ2-3, with 8 bases that match TRBD2. The CDR3 runs to 19 residues. Germline CDR1 reads SGDLS; CDR2 reads YYNGEE. The ends lost 0 bases at V and 3 bases at J; junction bases unmatched: 15. The CDR3, as DNA: TGTGCCAGCAGCGTAGGAGTAAGTCCTGGAGCGGGAGCTACAGATACGCAGTATTTT. Protein sequence: CASSVGVSPGAGATDTQYF.

The chain employs TRBV4-3 and TRBJ1-2; possible D gene TRBD1, 6 bases. The CDR3 loop spans 14 amino acids. CDR1 and CDR2 (germline): LGHNA, YSLEER. Trimming shortened V by 2 bases and J by 0 bases, and 7 bases separated the two germline ends. CDR3 residues: CASSQNRANYGYTF. DNA of the CDR3: TGCGCCAGCAGCCAAAACAGGGCTAACTATGGCTACACCTTC.

As regards this clone: Sequence at one end of the junction differs from germline and may be a read error. The chain recombines TRBV6-1 with TRBJ1-1; D is unresolved. Germline CDR1 is MNHNS and CDR2 is SASEGT. This CDR3 has 16 residues. CDR3 nucleotide sequence: TGTGCCAGCAGCGAAGGAGTTGTGGGCTATAACACTGAAGCTTTCTTT. This codes for CASSEGVVGYNTEAFF.

The gene calls are TRBV27 and TRBJ1-2; possibly TRBD1 for D (6 bases). Trimming left V 6 bases short and J 4 bases short, with 18 bases between. Germline CDR1 MNHEY, CDR2 SMNVEV (reference sequence). CDR3 length: 15 residues. CDR3 DNA: TGTGCCAGCAGGGAACAGGGCAGCCGGGGCTATGGCTACACCTTC. Translation: CASREQGSRGYGYTF.

V is TRBV11-2 and J is TRBJ2-3, with 7 bases aligning to TRBD1. Unmatched junction bases numbered 7, after V lost 2 bases and J lost 5 bases. From germline, CDR1 is SGHAT and CDR2 FQNNGV. This CDR3 contains 15 residues. CDR3 in amino acids: CASSLHRGLVDTQYF. CDR3 DNA: TGTGCCAGCAGCTTACACAGGGGATTAGTAGATACGCAGTATTTT.

The CDR3 spells CASSDSAGGEDTQYF. In nucleotides, the CDR3 is TGTGCCAGCAGTGACTCGGCAGGGGGGGAAGATACGCAGTATTTT. The chain recombines TRBV2 with TRBJ2-3; D might be TRBD1 or TRBD2, each matching 7 bases. CDR3 length equals 15 residues. V lost 3 bases and J lost 5, with 15 bases in between. Germline V gene sequence: CDR1 SNHLY, CDR2 FYNNEI.

The J gene is TRBJ2-1, the V gene TRBV5-4; 15 bases line up with TRBD2. CDR1 SGHNT and CDR2 YYREEE come from the germline V gene (reference sequence). The CDR3 is made up of 17 amino acids. The V and J ends lost 5 bases and 4 bases, in that order; junction bases with no gene match: 7. The CDR3 spells CASSPGLAGGNYNEQFF. The CDR3 DNA reads TGTGCCAGCAGTCCGGGACTAGCGGGGGGTAATTACAATGAGCAGTTCTTC.

The chain links TRBV4-3 to TRBJ2-3, with D perhaps matching TRBD1 (6 bases). Germline-derived CDR1 and CDR2 are LGHNA and YSLEER. The V end lost 1 base, the J end lost 6 bases, and 11 bases lay between the germline ends. The CDR3 extends over 14 amino acids. CDR3 residues: CASSQGHRVDTQYF. The CDR3 region has the DNA TGCGCCAGCAGCCAAGGTCACAGGGTGGATACGCAGTATTTT.

This sequence joins TRBV27 and TRBJ1-5, with D unclear. Trimming pared 4 bases from V and 9 bases from J, leaving 16 bases between. The CDR3 extends over 14 amino acids. Germline CDR1 and CDR2: MNHEY and SMNVEV (reference sequence). The chain's CDR3 is CASSYSADHPPQHF. The CDR3, as DNA: TGTGCCAGCAGTTACAGCGCGGACCATCCGCCCCAGCATTTT.

The chain uses TRBV4-1 and TRBJ2-1; maybe TRBD1 (5 bases). Per germline, CDR1 MGHRA and CDR2 YSYEKL. The V gene lost 1 base and the J gene lost 8 bases, with 18 bases spanning the gap. CDR3 length equals 16 residues. The CDR3 reads CASSQARLGHSDEQFF. The CDR3 DNA sequence: TGCGCCAGCAGCCAAGCCCGACTGGGGCACAGTGATGAGCAGTTCTTC.

The chain has TRBV29-1 and TRBJ1-2, with 9 bases fitting TRBD1. V lost 7 bases, J lost 2 bases, and 11 bases stayed unmatched. The germline V gene encodes CDR1 SQVTM and CDR2 ANQGSEA. The CDR3 consists of 15 residues. The CDR3: CSGVTTGGLNYGYTF. For the CDR3, the DNA is TGCAGCGGGGTTACTACAGGGGGCTTGAACTATGGCTACACCTTC.

V and J are TRBV4-2 and TRBJ1-1, with D possibly TRBD1 on 5 matching bases. This CDR3 has 15 amino acids. Germline V gene lookup returns CDR1 LGHNA and CDR2 YNFKEQ. Trimming took 0 bases from V and 7 from J, leaving 15 bases between them. This CDR3 is CASSQDLQDWGEAFF. The DNA for the CDR3 is TGTGCCAGCAGCCAAGATTTACAGGATTGGGGTGAAGCTTTCTTT.